Listed here are 31 T cell receptor beta chains from one sample, sequenced in a study of blood T cells in healthy people across ages. A second about 6 to 11 cycle PCR used barcoded and J-beta primers. MiXCR, run by TCRdb on the 5' RACE reads, gives a single entry per CDR3 protein. The sample has some 710,000 distinct CDR3 sequences, about half seen once. Sample: blood. The receptors were sampled from an older man in good health.

V gene TRBV7-2 combines with J gene TRBJ2-5, with D possibly matching TRBD1 (6 bases). From germline, CDR1 is SGHTA and CDR2 FQGNSA. The ends were cut back, 5 bases at V and 1 base at J, with 14 bases in the middle. The CDR3 is 15 amino acids. For the CDR3, the DNA is TGTGCCAGCAGCGTATCCGGGACAATCCAAGAGACCCAGTACTTC. Translating gives CASSVSGTIQETQYF.

There are many counts of this clonotype. The chain employs TRBV5-5 and TRBJ2-3; 8 bases align to TRBD2. The junction had 6 bases not matched to a gene; V was cut back by 3 bases and J by 6 bases. Germline V CDR1 and CDR2: SGHKS, YYEKEE (reference sequence). CDR3 size: 14 residues. The CDR3 here is CASSSEGGRDTQYF. The CDR3 DNA sequence: TGTGCCAGCAGCTCGGAGGGCGGGAGGGATACGCAGTATTTT.

This sequence joins TRBV20-1 and TRBJ2-7, with TRBD2 matching over 11 bases. Unmatched junction bases numbered 8, after V lost 5 bases and J lost 5 bases. The V gene's germline CDR1 is DFQATT and CDR2 SNEGSKA (reference sequence). The CDR3 totals 14 residues. Here the CDR3 DNA reads TGCAGTGCTTGTGTAGCGGGAGGGCCACACGAGCAGTACTTC. This encodes CSACVAGGPHEQYF.

This rearrangement joins TRBV7-9 to TRBJ2-3; 9 bases fit TRBD2. The CDR3 covers 17 residues. The ends lost 5 bases at V and 5 bases at J; junction bases unmatched: 14. Germline-derived CDR1 and CDR2 are SEHNR and FQNEAQ (reference sequence). CDR3 sequence reads: CASSTSTTSGDLDTQYF. DNA for the CDR3: TGTGCCAGCAGCACCTCGACGACTAGCGGTGATTTAGATACGCAGTATTTT.

This chain joins TRBV29-1 and TRBJ2-3, with 9 bases matching TRBD2. J gave up 4 bases and V 1 base, and 3 bases lay outside the gene matches. The CDR3 runs to 14 residues. Per germline, CDR1 SQVTM and CDR2 ANQGSEA. The DNA of the CDR3 is TGCAGCGTTGAAGGACTAGCGGCCTCAGATACGCAGTATTTT. It specifies CSVEGLAASDTQYF.

This clonotype appeared a few times. DNA of the CDR3: TGCGCCAGCAGCCCCTCACAGGGCCAACCCCGGGAGCAGTACTTC. Protein product: CASSPSQGQPREQYF. The chain employs TRBV5-1 and TRBJ2-7; a weak D match, TRBD1 (6 bases). Per the germline V gene, CDR1 is SGHRS and CDR2 is YFSETQ. This CDR3 is built from 15 residues. V lost 4 bases to trimming and J lost 7 bases, with 21 bases between them.

V usage is TRBV27 and J usage is TRBJ1-2; TRBD1 matches at 9 bases. The V segment lost 3 bases and the J segment 1 base; nucleotides outside the gene matches: 9. Germline loops: CDR1 MNHEY, CDR2 SMNVEV (reference sequence). The CDR3 runs 17 residues. The CDR3 bases are TGTGCCAGCAGTTTCCGGGACAGGGCGAAATTTAACTATGGCTACACCTTC. It encodes CASSFRDRAKFNYGYTF.

The chain carries TRBV4-1 and TRBJ2-1, with 10 bases that match TRBD2. From germline, CDR1 is MGHRA and CDR2 YSYEKL. This CDR3 has 15 residues. The ends lost 3 bases at V and 5 bases at J; junction bases unmatched: 4. CDR3 sequence: CASSHTSGVNNEQFF. Here the CDR3 DNA reads TGCGCCAGCAGCCATACTAGCGGGGTAAACAATGAGCAGTTCTTC.

CDR3 in DNA: TGTGCCAGCAGCTTAGAGGGTTCACATTCACCCCTCCACTTT. Encoded protein: CASSLEGSHSPLHF. The rearrangement uses TRBV13 and TRBJ1-6; D not certain. From germline, CDR1 is PRHDT and CDR2 FYEKMQ (reference sequence). The V end was cut by 1 base, the J end by 8 bases, with 9 bases between. The CDR3 has 14 residues. The whole variable domain, remainder taken from reference TRBV13 and TRBJ1-6, is AAGVIQSPRHLIKEKRETATLKCYPIPRHDTVYWYQQGPGQDPQFLISFYEKMQSDKGSIPDRFSAQQFSDYHSELNMSSLELGDSALYFCASSLEGSHSPLHFGNGTRLTVT.

This clonotype was found a few times. This chain links TRBV15 with TRBJ1-2; TRBD1 matches 9 bases. The CDR3 contains 17 residues. After removal of 5 bases from V and 4 bases from J, the junction contained 14 bases not matched to a gene. Germline V gives CDR1 LNHNV, CDR2 YYDKDF (reference sequence). The CDR3 protein is CATSPTRTGVGSYGYTF. The DNA of the CDR3 is TGTGCCACCAGCCCAACCCGGACAGGGGTCGGAAGCTATGGCTACACCTTC.

The chain uses TRBV12-3 or TRBV12-4 and TRBJ2-1; D not certain. The length of the CDR3 is 15 residues. Deletions cut 3 bases from V and 6 bases from J, with 15 bases between. The CDR3 spells CASSFAVVQSNEQFF. DNA of the CDR3: TGTGCCAGCAGTTTCGCGGTAGTACAGTCCAATGAGCAGTTCTTC.

With regard to this clonotype: This could be a read error, since a much larger clone is one nucleotide away. This chain uses TRBV20-1 with TRBJ2-3; TRBD1 might be the D (6 bases). V was clipped by 6 bases and J by 2 bases, with 18 bases between them. In germline, CDR1 is DFQATT, CDR2 SNEGSKA (reference sequence). This CDR3 comprises 15 residues. CDR3 region: CSAEKDSIPTDTQYF. Here the CDR3 DNA reads TGCAGTGCAGAGAAGGACAGTATCCCCACAGATACGCAGTATTTT.

The V and J genes are TRBV7-9 and TRBJ1-1, with D hard to call. Trimming shortened V by 2 bases and J by 4 bases, and 11 bases separated the two germline ends. Germline loops: CDR1 SEHNR, CDR2 FQNEAQ (reference sequence). The CDR3 sequence is 14 residues long. The CDR3 region is CASSLLQLGTEAFF. The DNA of the CDR3 is TGTGCCAGCAGCTTACTCCAATTGGGCACTGAAGCTTTCTTT.

V is TRBV20-1 and J is TRBJ2-7; unclear D gene. The V gene's germline CDR1 is DFQATT and CDR2 SNEGSKA (reference sequence). CDR3 length: 14 residues. V lost 3 bases and J lost 0, with 12 bases in between. The CDR3 spells CSARGPTSSYEQYF. CDR3 DNA sequence: TGCAGTGCTAGGGGCCCTACGAGCTCCTACGAGCAGTACTTC.

The sample holds one count of this clonotype. The chain uses TRBV29-1 and TRBJ1-1; a weak D match, TRBD1 (5 bases). The V end lost 7 bases, the J end lost 10 bases, and 13 bases lay between the germline ends. Germline V gives CDR1 SQVTM, CDR2 ANQGSEA. The length of the CDR3 is 10 residues. CDR3 amino acids: CSGFQGLAFF. The DNA of the CDR3 is TGCAGCGGTTTCCAGGGATTAGCTTTCTTT.

The chain couples TRBV5-1 to TRBJ1-5, with 9 bases that match TRBD1. CDR1 is SGHRS, CDR2 YFSETQ, per germline. Trimming took 4 bases from V and 4 from J; bases not matched to a gene: 6. This CDR3 contains 15 residues. CDR3 in amino acids: CASSKDRGLNQPQHF. CDR3 coding DNA: TGCGCCAGCAGCAAAGACAGGGGGTTGAATCAGCCCCAGCATTTT.

Comments on this clonotype: One base away lies a much larger clone, so this may be a sequencing read error. The chain carries TRBV4-2 and TRBJ2-3, with D hard to call. V lost 0 bases and J 0 bases, leaving 10 bases between the germline ends. Germline assignment: CDR1 LGHNA and CDR2 YNFKEQ. CDR3 length: 16 amino acids. The CDR3 DNA reads as TGTGCCAGCAGCCAAGAGACTGGCGATAGCACAGATACGCAGTATTTT. Its translation is CASSQETGDSTDTQYF.

This rearrangement joins TRBV15 to TRBJ2-5, with TRBD2 matching 8 bases. The length of the CDR3 is 15 residues. The V gene end was trimmed by 2 bases and the J gene end by 11 bases; junction bases not matched to a gene: 13. Per germline, CDR1 LNHNV and CDR2 YYDKDF (reference sequence). CDR3: CATSRSRLARDEQYF. The CDR3 DNA follows: TGTGCCACCAGCAGATCCCGACTAGCGAGAGATGAGCAGTACTTC.

This clonotype showed up just a few times. V gene TRBV12-3 or TRBV12-4 combines with J gene TRBJ2-1; 8 nucleotides align to TRBD2. The V gene end was trimmed by 5 bases and the J gene end by 14 bases; junction bases not matched to a gene: 14. The CDR3 has 14 residues. CDR3 protein: CASSPNRSGSSEFF. In DNA, the CDR3 is TGTGCCAGCAGTCCCAACCGGAGCGGGAGTTCTGAGTTCTTC.

This clonotype was seen only once. V gene TRBV10-3 combines with J gene TRBJ2-5; D not resolved. CDR1 is ENHRY, CDR2 SYGVKD, per germline. Trimming left V 0 bases short and J 1 base short, with 6 bases between. The CDR3 has 14 amino acids. CDR3 sequence reads: CAISESGFQETQYF. The CDR3 DNA follows: TGTGCCATCAGTGAGTCTGGGTTCCAAGAGACCCAGTACTTC.

This clonotype was picked up a small number of times. A much more abundant neighbour one base away suggests this may be a read error. The chain has TRBV19 and TRBJ2-7, with 8 bases identical to TRBD2. The CDR3 sequence is 17 residues long. Unmatched junction bases numbered 17, after V lost 3 bases and J lost 7 bases. Germline CDR1 LNHDA, CDR2 SQIVND (reference sequence). This CDR3 is CASSIPGAGAVYNEQYF. The CDR3 nucleotides are TGTGCCAGTAGTATCCCAGGAGCGGGAGCTGTCTACAATGAGCAGTACTTC. Based on the CDR3 plus reference TRBV19 and TRBJ2-7, the full variable domain is DGGITQSPKYLFRKEGQNVTLSCEQNLNHDAMYWYRQDPGQGLRLIYYSQIVNDFQKGDIAEGYSVSREKKESFPLTVTSAQKNPTAFYLCASSIPGAGAVYNEQYFGPGTRLTVT.

This clonotype has a handful of counts. V is TRBV3-1 and J is TRBJ2-1; 12 nucleotides agree with TRBD2. The CDR3 sequence is 16 residues long. CDR1 is LGHDT, CDR2 YNNKEL, per germline (reference sequence). Trimming cost V 1 base and J 6 bases; bases outside gene matches: 4. This CDR3 reads CASSQGTSGRPNEQFF. The CDR3, as DNA: TGTGCCAGCAGCCAAGGAACTAGCGGGAGGCCCAATGAGCAGTTCTTC.

This clonotype has more than one count but fewer than ten. In DNA form, the CDR3 reads TGTGCCAGCAGCTGTGGGGCAGACACTGAAGCTTTCTTT. It is translated as CASSCGADTEAFF. The V call is TRBV5-5, the J call TRBJ1-1; tentatively, D is TRBD1 (5 bases). This CDR3 is 13 amino acids long. V lost 3 bases and J lost 3, with 9 bases in between. Germline CDR1 is SGHKS and CDR2 is YYEKEE (reference sequence).

This clonotype was found a few times. This chain uses TRBV7-2 with TRBJ2-7, with D tentatively TRBD1 (5 bases). Looked up from germline, CDR1 is SGHTA and CDR2 is FQGNSA. Trimming stripped 10 bases from V and 2 bases from J, with 12 bases between. This CDR3 has 12 amino acids. CDR3 nucleotide sequence: TGTGCCATACAGGAGTCGACCTACGAGCAGTACTTC. This sequence encodes CAIQESTYEQYF.

J is TRBJ2-7 and V is TRBV20-1, with 8 nucleotides matching TRBD2. The trim removed 0 bases at V and 1 base at J, leaving 5 bases unmatched. The germline V gene encodes CDR1 DFQATT and CDR2 SNEGSKA (reference sequence). This CDR3 is 15 amino acids long. Here the CDR3 DNA reads TGCAGTGCTAGAGATGGGGTAGCGGGGTCCTACGAGCAGTACTTC. Its protein product is CSARDGVAGSYEQYF.

Concerning this clonotype: One end of the junction fails to match germline, which may point to a read error. This chain uses TRBV2 with TRBJ2-3, with TRBD2 as a possible D gene (5 bases). The V gene's germline CDR1 is SNHLY and CDR2 FYNNEI. The CDR3 runs to 17 residues. As DNA, the CDR3 is TGTACCAGCAGTGAAGCCGTTTCTATCCTGGGAGCAGATACGCAGTATTTT. It is translated as CTSSEAVSILGADTQYF. Supplemented by reference TRBV2 and TRBJ2-3, the full variable domain reads EPEVTQTPSHQVTQMGQEVILRCVPISNHLYFYWYRQILGQKVEFLVSFYNNEISEKSEIFDDQFSVERPDGSNFTLKIRSTKLEDSAMYFCTSSEAVSILGADTQYFGPGTRLTVL.

The chain uses TRBV21-1 and TRBJ2-1; the table's D call of TRBD2 was not tested on the DNA. TRBV21-1 is a documented pseudogene. This CDR3 contains 17 residues. This CDR3 reads CASSNFLRLAQINEQFF. CDR3 bases: TGTGCCAGCAGCAATTTCCTGCGGCTAGCGCAAATCAATGAGCAGTTCTTC.

Only a few counts were recorded for this clonotype. The rearrangement joins TRBV12-3 or TRBV12-4 to TRBJ2-3, with TRBD1 matching 7 bases. Trimming took 6 bases from V and 5 from J; bases not matched to a gene: 14. The length of the CDR3 is 16 residues. The CDR3 nucleotides read TGTGCCAGCAGCATCACCGGGACAGCGGAGGTAGATACGCAGTATTTT. Protein product: CASSITGTAEVDTQYF.

The chain links TRBV28 to TRBJ2-7; D perhaps matches TRBD1 (6 bases). V lost 9 bases and J lost 2, with 11 bases in between. The CDR3 consists of 12 residues. Germline V CDR1 and CDR2: MDHEN, SYDVKM. The chain's CDR3 is CASYREPYEQYF. DNA of the CDR3: TGTGCCAGTTACAGGGAGCCCTACGAGCAGTACTTC. Full variable domain (rest looked up from reference TRBV28 and TRBJ2-7): DVKVTQSSRYLVKRTGEKVFLECVQDMDHENMFWYRQDPGLGLRLIYFSYDVKMKEKGDIPEGYSVSREKKERFSLILESASTNQTSMYLCASYREPYEQYFGPGTRLTVT.

This clonotype appeared a few times. J is TRBJ2-6 and V is TRBV7-2; TRBD1 or TRBD2 may be the D gene (5 bases each). The CDR3 is made up of 17 amino acids. In germline, CDR1 is SGHTA, CDR2 FQGNSA. The ends were cut back, 3 bases at V and 0 bases at J, with 12 bases in the middle. The CDR3 DNA follows: TGTGCCAGCAGCTTTCAGGGACGGCTCTCTGGGGCCAACGTCCTGACTTTC. Encoded protein: CASSFQGRLSGANVLTF.

J is TRBJ2-7 and V is TRBV9; TRBD1 aligns across 8 bases. The end of the DNA is better explained by TRBJ2-5, so the J call may be wrong. The germline V gene has CDR1 SGDLS and CDR2 YYNGEE. This CDR3 contains 15 residues. The DNA of the CDR3 is TGTGCCAGCAGCGTAGGGACAGGGCCGCAAGAGACCCAGTACTTC. Translating it yields CASSVGTGPQETQYF.